This T cell receptor beta chain was captured by sequencing in a study of a mutant IDH1 vaccine in newly diagnosed glioma. About the study: With temozolomide cycles, or 4-6 weeks after radiotherapy alone, vaccination was started.

A note on this clone: Its antigen is not known.

The repertoire was sequenced with immunoSEQ multiplex PCR; TCRdb's copy has only in-frame clones and lacks some. The table has tens of thousands of clones, around three quarters seen once. As to time point: week 35, safety follow-up. Mutant IDH1 20-mer peptide, at 300 ug, made up each vaccine dose, with topical imiquimod. Germline values: CDR1 SGHRS, CDR2 YFSETQ. CDR3 length equals 16 residues. Trimming cost V 4 bases and J 3 bases; bases outside gene matches: 4. The sample consisted of PBMCs, taken from a glioma patient whose treatment included an IDH1 peptide vaccine. This rearrangement joins TRBV5-1 to TRBJ2-6; 10 bases agree with TRBD1. This TCR was sampled from a man aged 50-60 years with glioma. The CDR3 coding sequence is TGCGCCAGCAGCGTCGACAGGGGGCTTGGGGCCAACGTCCTGACTTTC. It yields the protein CASSVDRGLGANVLTF.